The clone carrying this T cell receptor (beta chain) was seen only a few times. Its antigen is unknown. The sample is drawn from a study of cytomegalovirus exposure and HLA in healthy donors. The V end lost 3 bases, the J end lost 5 bases, and 14 bases lay between the germline ends. There are 15 residues in the CDR3. Germline V gene sequence: CDR1 SGHVS, CDR2 FNYEAQ. The data were produced by immunoSEQ multiplex PCR, yet TCRdb's version contains in-frame clones alone and is incomplete. The sample contains 150,000 to 200,000 clones, over 85% of which appear only once. Overall study results and limits: One later analysis, an examination of the 120 or so validation repertoires, found that first-cohort TCR clusters tended to co-occur in them. Rare sequences made up most TCRs, while some public TCRs were found in many donors.

Sequenced: PBMCs. This clonotype originated in a woman aged 18-29 years in good health and CMV-seropositive. The chain carries TRBV7-6 and TRBJ1-5, with a weak D call TRBD1 (6 bases). Here the CDR3 DNA reads TGTGCCAGCAGCTTGGGTTGGGGGGGCGATCAGCCCCAGCATTTT. It specifies CASSLGWGGDQPQHF. Full variable domain (remainder filled in from reference TRBV7-6 and TRBJ1-5): GAGVSQSPRYKVTKRGQDVALRCDPISGHVSLYWYRQALGQGPEFLTYFNYEAQQDKSGLPNDRFSAERPEGSISTLTIQRTEQRDSAMYRCASSLGWGGDQPQHFGDGTRLSIL.